This T cell receptor (beta chain) was found in a study of blood T cells in healthy people across ages. The V end lost 6 bases, the J end lost 0 bases, and 16 bases lay between the germline ends. The CDR3 is 15 residues long. The germline CDR1 and CDR2 sequences are DFQATT and SNEGSKA (reference sequence). Using a J-beta primer mix together with a sample-barcoded 5' primer, a second PCR was run for roughly 7 to 11 cycles. In TCRdb, the 5' RACE reads were re-called with MiXCR into one record per CDR3 protein. The sample lists hundreds of thousands of distinct CDR3 sequences; roughly 44% were seen once.

This clonotype was sampled from a woman aged 60-75 years in good health. The genes are TRBV20-1 and TRBJ2-3, with D perhaps TRBD2 (6 bases). Sequencing was performed on blood. CDR3 amino acids: CSASGVLLSTDTQYF. CDR3 DNA: TGCAGTGCCTCGGGGGTGCTATTAAGCACAGATACGCAGTATTTT.